This TCR beta chain derives from a study of cytomegalovirus exposure and HLA in healthy donors (dated by TCRdb to 2016 to 2017). Regarding the research as a whole: An earlier analysis of some 550 of the donors reported 250 to 300 Gb of sequence data and about 100 million unique TCR beta sequences from approximately 180 million T cells. Along with the roughly 610-subject first cohort, a separate validation cohort of over a hundred different subjects was used. An early release covering some 640 HLA-typed donors comprised approximately 300 gigabases of sequencing data and around 86 million unique TCR sequences. Donor age, sex, ethnicity and CMV serostatus were compiled together with the repertoire data. The study aimed to test whether signatures of past pathogen exposure could be identified by cataloging public T cell receptors. All discovery cohort repertoires had been generated using a single sequencing platform. To predict cytomegalovirus infection status, the study combined high-throughput TCR immunosequencing, statistical association of individual TCRs with disease status, and machine learning. The T cell repertoires of some 700 subjects were profiled by immunosequencing and related to cytomegalovirus serostatus. In a later analysis, previously published TCR beta repertoires from 550 to 700 donors were re-analyzed and high-resolution HLA genotyping was added so that TCR occurrence patterns could be studied. A few DR-DQ haplotypes were handled as single units for association and clustering because linkage in the cohort was strong. A later genetic analysis used genome-wide SNP genotypes for about 60% of the roughly 700 donors, treating that subset as a discovery cohort. Typing coverage differed by locus: A, B, C, DRB1 and DQB1 were typed in about 620-640 donors, DQA1 in about 500, DPA1 in over 600, and DPB1 in 450 to 480. Class I and class II HLA loci were covered by the typing at four-digit resolution. The genetic ancestry cluster associated with self-reported Caucasian donors included about 81% of the 398 genotyped donors. An earlier analysis of approximately 630 of the donors applied high-throughput TCR beta sequencing to assess whether each TCR beta V gene segment acted as functional or pseudogenic. The later analysis used no new phenotypic data to find candidate immune exposures, relying instead on TCR beta sequences and their occurrence across donors. On average, around 230,000 unique TCR beta nucleotide sequences were sequenced per donor among about 400 genotyped donors of the cohort, with 15% to 20% of those sequences being non-productive.

Of note for this clone: The specificity of this receptor is unknown. No much larger clone exists at a distance of one base, and base qualities are not known.

The cohort comprised 666 healthy bone marrow donors. At the time of sampling, every cohort member was nominally healthy, though immune exposures that went unrecorded were likely present. Of the roughly 620 cohort members, 289 had positive CMV serostatus and roughly 350 had negative CMV serostatus, and CMV serostatus was not recorded for the donor. A peripheral blood sample was provided by each donor, and peripheral blood mononuclear cells were used for TCR beta sequencing. Genomic DNA was extracted from the blood cell samples with the Qiagen DNeasy Blood Extraction Kit. The full study reports these points: Most TCR sequences were observed very rarely across donors, whereas some public TCRs were present in many individuals. A group of highly shared sequence variants was considered likely to be a technical artifact of the sequencing pipeline. The 87-base-pair reads could not distinguish some IMGT-functional V segments, including TRBV6-2 and TRBV6-3, so those segments were excluded. A further reported finding was that TCR beta sequences accurately predicted the HLA-A and HLA-B alleles for most subjects in the first cohort. Correlated functional status among segregating V segments might be attributable to linkage disequilibrium, but an unknown experimental factor could not be ruled out. A later genetic analysis associated a missense DCLRE1C variant with V-gene and J-gene trimming of TCR beta chains, and an independent cohort replicated the association. Compared with the roughly 710-donor mean, donors in an Asian-associated ancestry cluster had fewer N-insertions in productive TCRs, according to a later genetic analysis. The only immune exposure information available for the cohort was CMV serostatus. In the study, some 160 TCR beta chains were listed as associated with cytomegalovirus. The classifier was reported to diagnose cytomegalovirus status with high specificity and sensitivity in both the original and validation cohorts. Most CMV-associated TCR beta chains appeared to be HLA-restricted in a later analysis, and the HLA associations seemed to be driven largely by CMV exposure. In a later analysis, several top co-occurrence clusters were reported to appear linked to parvovirus B19, influenza, CMV and Epstein-Barr virus. In a later analysis, HLA-associated TCR beta chains were found to be more clonally expanded and to have lower generation probabilities than equally common non-associated chains. In this cohort, only TCR beta chains were sequenced, and detectable features were limited by the absence of alpha or paired-chain data. Because HLA typing was missing for some donors at each locus, association tests included only the typed subset. It was suggested by the authors that the approach could potentially be generalized to other disease states and immunological phenotypes. According to a later analysis, TCR association rates differed among HLA loci, with DRB1 alleles showing the most associated TCRs and HLA-C alleles showing the fewest. At a false discovery rate of 0.05, a later analysis linked 16,951 TCR beta sequences to specific HLA alleles. An earlier analysis of approximately 590 of the donors showed that most TCR beta V segments appeared in productive rearrangements either about 87% or about 30% of the time, which broadly matched IMGT annotations. A few of the identified cytomegalovirus-associated TCR beta chains were confirmed in vitro to be specific for cytomegalovirus antigens. Because counts were too low, about 18 rarely observed V segments, including chromosome 9 orphons, were left out of the earlier analysis of some 600 of the donors. Roughly uniform sequencing depth across donors was assumed in presence/absence analyses, although this assumption may not hold. Assigning TCR associations to individual alleles was difficult when HLA alleles, especially DR and DQ, strongly co-occurred.

Receptor amplification or capture employed the immunoSEQ multiplex PCR assay. For the multiplex PCR, a mixture combining 60 forward primers for TCR Vbeta segments and 13 reverse primers for TCR Jbeta segments was used. The CDR3 region of rearranged TCR beta genes was amplified from genomic DNA by a multiplex PCR assay. On the Illumina HiSeq System, the amplified TCR beta libraries were sequenced as 87-base-pair reads. In the paper's pipeline: A later analysis tallied 75 million to 85 million unique TCR beta chains across the approximately 670 repertoires, and approximately 11 million of those chains were shared by two or more donors. Raw reads were error-corrected and collapsed into unique sequences with a nearest-neighbor algorithm that merged closely related sequences to remove PCR and sequencing errors. Alignment of CDR3 sequences to IMGT reference sequences was used to assign V, D and J gene segments. For a sequence to be retained, a match of at least six nucleotides was required to both a V gene segment and a J gene segment. Rearrangements were called productive when the CDR3 lacked stop codons and stayed in frame with V and J; all others were non-productive. CDR3 was defined by IMGT convention, running from the second conserved V-encoded cysteine to the conserved J-encoded phenylalanine. Sequences without an unambiguous match to a single V gene segment were excluded from the earlier analysis of several hundred of the donors. In an earlier analysis of around 600 of the donors, V segments were called functional above 56.7% productive rearrangements and were called segregating when the between-donor standard deviation exceeded 5%. To diagnose cytomegalovirus status from the catalog of TCR beta chain sequences, a statistical classification framework was built. In a later analysis, TCR nucleotide sequences were compared against IMGT/GENE-DB human TR gene sequences so that V and J genes could be assigned. A later analysis assigned CDR3 sequences and most-parsimonious VDJ recombination scenarios with the TCRdist pipeline. A later analysis defined each TCR beta chain by its CDR3 amino acid sequence plus V-gene family, and excluded reads lacking a unique V-gene family. A later analysis removed 600 or so highly shared, low-generation-probability nucleotide sequences to deal with suspected cross-contamination and a sequencing artifact. A later analysis calculated a clonal expansion index for each public chain from normalized within-repertoire ranks of inferred template counts. In a later analysis, generation probabilities were computed using a VDJ recombination model fitted to out-of-frame rearrangements, and the results were checked against IGoR. In a later analysis, TCR-TCR, TCR-HLA and TCR-CMV co-occurrence was scored with hypergeometric tests, and a repertoire-size bias correction was applied to TCR pairs. A later analysis estimated false discovery rates by permuting HLA or CMV assignments 20 times. In a later analysis, co-occurring TCRs were grouped with DBSCAN, and TCRdist sequence similarity was added when clustering was performed within HLA-allele-positive subsets. Co-occurrence clustering excluded repertoires with fewer than 30,000 or more than 120,000 public chains, plus five with anomalous nucleotide sharing. This is the immuneACCESS table as TCRdb keeps it, with only in-frame sequences that have V and J called. A part of the clones is gone; compared with another copy, unresolved V genes explain less than half, and the rest is unexplained. The V and J calls and the clone size are those of that table, but D and trimming were determined from the DNA. The sample table shows 65,000 to 95,000 clones, and roughly four fifths are seen once. The top ten clonotypes cover 13% of the sample.

CDR1 and CDR2, per the germline V gene (reference sequence), are GTSNPN and SVGIG. From the cysteine up to the phenylalanine, the CDR3 has a length of 15 residues. Left in the record is the CDR3 DNA by itself, 45 bases read in frame from the first base. V is trimmed back by 7 bases and J by 5 bases, and the junction contains 15 bases that no gene match accounts for. What was sequenced was PBMCs. The chain is made from TRBV30 and TRBJ2-7; TRBD2 agrees with 9 junctional bases. This TCR was sampled from a human donor in good health. Here the CDR3 is given as CASQSWRGGGNEQYF. The sequenced DNA: TGTGCCTCCCAATCCTGGCGGGGGGGCGGGAACGAGCAGTACTTC.